A selection of T cell receptor beta chains follows, all from one sample in a study of T cell responses to AZD1222 COVID-19 vaccine. The table came from immunoSEQ multiplex PCR; TCRdb's copy has only in-frame clones and leaves some out. This sample has about 79,000 clones; around 80% occur once, and the top ten carry roughly a fifth. Here the sequenced sample was peripheral blood, taken on day 0 of AZD1222 vaccination. These receptors were collected from an adult in good health. CDR3s leave out the opening cysteine and the closing phenylalanine or tryptophan.

V	CDR3
TRBV5-1	ASSTGGRYEQY
TRBV29-1	SVAGGPYNEQF
TRBV6-5	ASSYAGFYGYT
TRBV28	ASTPSESTYYT
TRBV28	ASSPGGGVNREKLF
TRBV7-9	ASSFEVYEQY
TRBV4-1	ASSPYPAASSYNEQF
TRBV5-1	ASSPDPGSYEQY
TRBV2	ASSPGQVREDTQY
TRBV4-1	ASSPSLVSQPQH
TRBV6-5	ASSQGRSNQPQH
TRBV2	ASRAGSVSTDTQY
TRBV10-3	AISVQGDEQY
TRBV2	ASKRENTGELF
TRBV3-1/TRBV3-2	ASSQVGTDTQY
TRBV4-1	ASSQEGTMSQETQY
TRBV6-1	ASSEARGQGLPYEQY
TRBV10-3	AISEATGRSKLF
TRBV28	ASYTSNEQY
TRBV3-1/TRBV3-2	ASSQVGADTQY
TRBV19	ASSEEGGTDTQY
TRBV6-5	ASSPRQGRNTEAF
TRBV19	ASSPRRTMNTEAF
TRBV28	ASSSGTNSYEQY
TRBV3-1/TRBV3-2	ASSQVGRGGGEKLF
TRBV28	ASSPGGGNTIY
TRBV11-3	ASSQTANSPLH
TRBV30	AWSRGPGNEQF
TRBV18	ASSPDRGLSDTQY
TRBV27	ASSPRDRGNEQY
TRBV20-1	SASSGGIRNEQF
TRBV5-1	ASLLAGGPQNEQF
TRBV7-8	ASSSTGGKNQPQH
TRBV7-8	ASSSQAGLPAEAF
TRBV30	AWSLGAGELF
TRBV29-1	SVDKGLNTEAF
TRBV18	ASSPGGNSNQPQH
TRBV16	ASSPRVGNSPLH
TRBV7-2	ASSFDTGPSHNT
TRBV5-4	ASSPTGNYGYT
TRBV11-3	ASSTGPPNTEAF
TRBV7-9	ASSLESGPGYT
TRBV3-1/TRBV3-2	ASSTRLLAAHSYNEQF